This TCR beta chain is from a study of cytomegalovirus exposure and HLA in healthy donors. As concerns this clone: Its antigen is currently unknown.

V dropped 2 bases and J dropped 1 base, with 11 bases sitting between them. The CDR3 is 15 residues long. Germline V CDR1 and CDR2: MNHNS, SASEGT. General study points: HLA alleles showed associations with 16,951 TCR beta sequences in a later analysis, at a 0.05 false discovery rate. TRBV6-2, TRBV6-3 and some other V segments were excluded as indistinguishable. Roughly uniform sequencing depth across donors was assumed, possibly incorrectly.

Unrecorded immune exposures were likely, despite nominal health at sampling. The PCR ran on 60 Vbeta and 13 Jbeta primers. Sequencing was performed with immunoSEQ multiplex PCR; in TCRdb, only in-frame clones are kept and a portion is missing. This table has around 280,000 clones, around 90% appearing once. This TCR derives from a woman aged 18-35 years in good health and CMV-seronegative. This rearrangement joins TRBV6-1 to TRBJ1-1; tentative D call: TRBD1 (5 bases). Sequenced sample: PBMCs. CDR3 DNA sequence: TGTGCCAGCAGTGAATGGGGGGGGTCGAACACTGAAGCTTTCTTT. Its protein product is CASSEWGGSNTEAFF.